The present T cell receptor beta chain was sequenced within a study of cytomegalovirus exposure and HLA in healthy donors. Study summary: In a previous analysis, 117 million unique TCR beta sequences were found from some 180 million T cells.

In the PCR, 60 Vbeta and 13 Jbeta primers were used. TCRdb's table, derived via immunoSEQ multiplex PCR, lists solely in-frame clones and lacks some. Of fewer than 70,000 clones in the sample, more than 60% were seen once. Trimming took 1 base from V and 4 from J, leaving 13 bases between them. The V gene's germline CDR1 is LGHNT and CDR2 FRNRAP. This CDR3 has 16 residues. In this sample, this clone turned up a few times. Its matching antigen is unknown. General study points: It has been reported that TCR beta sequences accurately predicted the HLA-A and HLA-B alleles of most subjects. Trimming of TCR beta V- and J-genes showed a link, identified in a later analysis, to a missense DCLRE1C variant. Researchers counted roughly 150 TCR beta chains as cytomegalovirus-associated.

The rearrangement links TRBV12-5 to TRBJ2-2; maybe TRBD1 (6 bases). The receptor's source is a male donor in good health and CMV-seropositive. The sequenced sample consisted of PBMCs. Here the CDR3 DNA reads TGTGCTAGTGGTTTGGACAGGGTCGTGGGCACCGGGGAGCTGTTTTTT. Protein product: CASGLDRVVGTGELFF.